The 31 T cell receptor beta chains below all came from one sample that was sequenced in a study of glioma-infiltrating T cells after dendritic cell vaccination. As for time point: after dendritic cell vaccination, including at tumor progression/relapse. The method was immunoSEQ multiplex PCR; TCRdb's version includes in-frame clones alone and lacks a portion of them. Of roughly 88,000 clones in the sample, about 81% were seen once. This specimen was blood, taken after dendritic cell vaccination. Source of these receptors: a human donor with glioblastoma.

The V and J genes are TRBV5-4 and TRBJ2-1; TRBD1 matches 11 bases. The CDR3 has 16 residues. Trimming cost V 3 bases and J 8 bases; bases outside gene matches: 10. Germline V gene lookup returns CDR1 SGHNT and CDR2 YYREEE (reference sequence). The CDR3: CASSYTLDRGLDEQFF. The CDR3 DNA reads TGTGCCAGCAGCTATACGTTGGACAGGGGGCTGGATGAGCAGTTCTTC.

This chain joins TRBV2 and TRBJ1-2; 7 bases match TRBD1. CDR3 length equals 14 residues. The germline CDR1 and CDR2 sequences are SNHLY and FYNNEI. The junction had 6 bases not matched to a gene; V was cut back by 5 bases and J by 3 bases. The CDR3 region is CASSLQGSHYGYTF. CDR3 bases: TGTGCCAGCAGTCTACAGGGGTCCCACTATGGCTACACCTTC.

The chain is built from TRBV27 and TRBJ1-2; perhaps TRBD1 as D (6 bases). The CDR3 consists of 13 residues. Germline-derived CDR1 and CDR2 are MNHEY and SMNVEV (reference sequence). Trimming removed 5 bases from V and 5 bases from J, with 12 bases in between. The CDR3 DNA is TGTGCCAGCAGTCCACAGGGTAGTTATGGCTACACCTTC. It specifies CASSPQGSYGYTF.

The chain is built from TRBV10-2 and TRBJ2-1; TRBD2 is a possible D gene (6 bases). CDR3 length: 15 amino acids. Germline assignment: CDR1 WSHSY and CDR2 SAAADI. V lost 8 bases to trimming and J lost 9 bases, with 23 bases between them. CDR3 coding DNA: TGCGCCAGCGAGAGGGACTCCTGGGGTAAACGTGAGCAGTTCTTC. It is translated as CASERDSWGKREQFF.

This chain connects TRBV5-1 to TRBJ2-7; 10 positions match TRBD1. The CDR3 totals 16 residues. Germline loops: CDR1 SGHRS, CDR2 YFSETQ. Germline trimming cut 4 bases from V and 5 bases from J; bases unmatched to any gene: 12. The CDR3 DNA sequence: TGCGCCAGCAGCCGATACAACGGACAGGGGGGCCACGAGCAGTACTTC. This codes for CASSRYNGQGGHEQYF.

The rearrangement links TRBV2 to TRBJ2-7; no definite D call. The CDR3 consists of 13 residues. V lost 3 bases and J 3 bases, leaving 9 bases between the germline ends. The germline V gene has CDR1 SNHLY and CDR2 FYNNEI. CDR3 DNA: TGTGCCAGCAGTGACGGAAATTACTACGAGCAGTACGTC. The encoded protein is CASSDGNYYEQYV.

The chain recombines TRBV6-5 with TRBJ2-2, with 11 bases fitting TRBD2. Germline-derived CDR1 and CDR2 are MNHEY and SVGAGI. The CDR3 runs 15 residues. The V segment lost 2 bases and the J segment 4 bases; nucleotides outside the gene matches: 0. The CDR3 protein is CASSYGLAGTGELFF. CDR3 DNA: TGTGCCAGCAGTTACGGACTAGCGGGCACCGGGGAGCTGTTTTTT.

The rearrangement uses TRBV2 and TRBJ1-1; TRBD1 aligns across 11 bases. This CDR3 contains 18 residues. Trimming at V came to 0 bases and at J to 5 bases, leaving 11 bases not matched to a gene. CDR1 is SNHLY, CDR2 FYNNEI, per germline. The CDR3 nucleotides read TGTGCCAGCAGTGAAGCAATGGACAGGGGGCTTTCGGGAACTGAAGCTTTCTTT. Translated: CASSEAMDRGLSGTEAFF.

This chain links TRBV6-6 with TRBJ2-3; D remains unclear. The germline CDR1 and CDR2 sequences are MNHNY and SVGAGI (reference sequence). The V and J ends lost 0 bases and 1 base respectively, with 11 bases between them. The length of the CDR3 is 16 residues. CDR3 in DNA: TGTGCCAGCAGTTACTCAGTCAGCGCCGGCACAGATACGCAGTATTTT. Its translation is CASSYSVSAGTDTQYF.

This chain links TRBV10-3 with TRBJ1-1; 7 nucleotides match TRBD1. The CDR3 length is 13 residues. The trim removed 7 bases at V and 6 bases at J, leaving 8 bases unmatched. Germline lookup yields CDR1 ENHRY and CDR2 SYGVKD. Here the CDR3 DNA reads TGTGCCATCAAAAAACAGGGGTGGCCTGAAGCTTTCTTT. The encoded protein is CAIKKQGWPEAFF.

In regard to this clone: An end of the junction differs from the germline gene, which may be a read error. CDR3 protein: CANSSYSSSTDTQYF. The CDR3 DNA sequence: TGCGCCAACAGCTCGTACTCTTCTAGCACAGATACGCAGTATTTT. This chain joins TRBV5-1 and TRBJ2-3; D gene uncertain. CDR1 and CDR2 from the germline V gene are SGHRS and YFSETQ. The CDR3 contains 15 residues.

For this clone: Mismatch with germline at one junction end may stem from a read error. V is TRBV6-1 and J is TRBJ2-2; 7 bases line up with TRBD1. Germline V CDR1 and CDR2: MNHNS, SASEGT. This CDR3 spans 15 amino acids. CDR3 DNA sequence: TGTGCCAGCAATGAACAGGGGTGGGGCACCGGGGAGCTGTTTTTT. It yields the protein CASNEQGWGTGELFF.

The chain combines TRBV30 with TRBJ2-6, with D hard to call. Trimming stripped 3 bases from V and 4 bases from J, with 10 bases between. In germline, CDR1 is GTSNPN, CDR2 SVGIG (reference sequence). This CDR3 has 14 residues. In DNA form, the CDR3 reads TGTGCCTGGAGGGCCCCGCCGGGGGCCAACGTCCTGACTTTC. Amino acids: CAWRAPPGANVLTF.

CDR3 loop: CASSLRGGQGTGNEQFF. The CDR3 nucleotides are TGTGCCAGCAGCCTTCGGGGAGGACAGGGGACAGGAAATGAGCAGTTCTTC. This chain joins TRBV4-2 and TRBJ2-1; TRBD1 agrees at 9 bases. Germline V gene sequence: CDR1 LGHNA, CDR2 YNFKEQ. With V trimmed by 4 bases and J by 7 bases, 14 bases remained unmatched. This CDR3 region has 17 residues.

This rearrangement joins TRBV10-1 to TRBJ2-2, with 11 bases aligning to TRBD2. Germline values: CDR1 WNHNN, CDR2 SYGVQD (reference sequence). The V segment lost 6 bases and the J segment 0 bases; nucleotides outside the gene matches: 3. The CDR3 contains 16 residues. In nucleotides, the CDR3 is TGCGCCAGCAGCCGGACTAGCGGGCCGAACACCGGGGAGCTGTTTTTT. This codes for CASSRTSGPNTGELFF.

This clone has a handful of counts. The chain joins TRBV19 to TRBJ1-5, with 9 bases fitting TRBD1. Losses at the gene ends were 4 bases for V and 4 bases for J; bases not matched to a gene: 8. The CDR3 length is 16 residues. In germline, CDR1 is LNHDA, CDR2 SQIVND (reference sequence). CDR3 sequence: CASSTDRGGGNQPQHF. As DNA, the CDR3 is TGTGCCAGTAGTACCGACAGGGGGGGAGGGAATCAGCCCCAGCATTTT.

V gene TRBV19 combines with J gene TRBJ1-2; 11 nucleotides line up with TRBD1. The junction had 5 bases not matched to a gene; V was cut back by 7 bases and J by 4 bases. The V gene's germline CDR1 is LNHDA and CDR2 SQIVND (reference sequence). The CDR3 contains 14 residues. CDR3 coding DNA: TGTGCCAGTACAGGACAGGGGGCAATCTATGGCTACACCTTC. As protein: CASTGQGAIYGYTF.

The V gene is TRBV6-5, the J gene TRBJ2-7; 8 bases line up with TRBD2. The CDR3 extends over 13 amino acids. Trimming at V came to 3 bases and at J to 5 bases, leaving 3 bases not matched to a gene. The germline V gene encodes CDR1 MNHEY and CDR2 SVGAGI. The CDR3 bases are TGTGCCAGCAGTTATCGGGGGGGAAACGAGCAGTACGTC. It is translated as CASSYRGGNEQYV.

Written as DNA, the CDR3 is TGTGCCAGCAGTTTCTCAGACAGGGGAGGTGGCTACACCTTC. This encodes CASSFSDRGGGYTF. This chain connects TRBV6-5 to TRBJ1-2, with TRBD1 matching over 8 bases. Germline assignment: CDR1 MNHEY and CDR2 SVGAGI. The CDR3 spans 14 residues. With 4 bases clipped from V and 7 bases from J, the junction kept 8 bases outside the gene matches.

This rearrangement joins TRBV23-1 to TRBJ1-5, with 9 bases identical to TRBD1. Being an ORF, TRBV23-1 has a function that is uncertain. The CDR3 runs 14 residues. Germline trimming cut 2 bases from V and 5 bases from J; bases unmatched to any gene: 1. CDR3 sequence reads: CASSQTGGDQPQHF. The DNA for the CDR3 is TGCGCCAGCAGTCAAACAGGGGGCGATCAGCCCCAGCATTTT.

The chain links TRBV2 to TRBJ1-2; 7 bases match TRBD1. V shed 4 bases and J 6 bases; nucleotides not matched to a gene: 11. This CDR3 contains 15 residues. The germline V gene has CDR1 SNHLY and CDR2 FYNNEI. Here the CDR3 reads CASSVNPGTVDGYTF. The CDR3 DNA is TGTGCCAGCAGTGTTAATCCCGGGACAGTCGATGGCTACACCTTC.

J is TRBJ2-3 and V is TRBV6-5; D might be TRBD1 (6 bases). Germline V CDR1 and CDR2: MNHEY, SVGAGI. CDR3 length: 13 residues. Trimming pared 6 bases from V and 3 bases from J, leaving 10 bases between. Written as DNA, the CDR3 is TGTGCCAGCAGCCCCACAGGGACAGATACGCAGTATTTT. Protein: CASSPTGTDTQYF.

The chain uses TRBV19 and TRBJ1-2, with 8 bases identical to TRBD1. The germline CDR1 and CDR2 sequences are LNHDA and SQIVND (reference sequence). CDR3 length equals 15 residues. V shed 7 bases and J 8 bases; nucleotides not matched to a gene: 15. CDR3 protein: CASNLNNAGGGGYTF. CDR3 in DNA: TGTGCCAGTAACCTAAACAACGCAGGGGGCGGCGGCTACACCTTC.

This clone occurred a few times. This rearrangement joins TRBV10-3 to TRBJ1-2, with 9 bases lining up with TRBD1. The CDR3 contains 13 residues. Germline V gene lookup returns CDR1 ENHRY and CDR2 SYGVKD. J gave up 5 bases and V 4 bases, and 2 bases lay outside the gene matches. CDR3 in amino acids: CAISGTGDYGYTF. CDR3 coding DNA: TGTGCCATCAGTGGGACAGGGGATTATGGCTACACCTTC.

The chain employs TRBV5-1 and TRBJ2-1, with 9 bases aligning to TRBD2. V was pared by 2 bases and J by 6 bases, with 9 bases of the junction left unmatched. Germline V gene data show CDR1 as SGHRS and CDR2 as YFSETQ. There are 16 residues in the CDR3. For the CDR3, the DNA is TGCGCCAGCAGCTTTTCGATTAGCGGGAGTCCCAATGAGCAGTTCTTC. Translating it yields CASSFSISGSPNEQFF.

The chain carries TRBV5-1 and TRBJ1-2, with 8 nucleotides matching TRBD1. Germline V gene data show CDR1 as SGHRS and CDR2 as YFSETQ. Losses at the gene ends were 4 bases for V and 5 bases for J; bases not matched to a gene: 7. There are 14 residues in the CDR3. CDR3 nucleotides: TGCGCCAGCAGCCTACGACAGGGGTTGTATGGCTACACCTTC. It specifies CASSLRQGLYGYTF.

The chain uses TRBV5-1 and TRBJ2-5, with 12 bases that match TRBD2. The germline CDR1 and CDR2 sequences are SGHRS and YFSETQ. The junction had 6 bases not matched to a gene; V was cut back by 5 bases and J by 1 base. CDR3 length: 16 amino acids. The CDR3 loop is CASRLPSGGAQETQYF. The DNA of the CDR3 is TGCGCCAGCAGATTGCCTAGCGGGGGGGCCCAAGAGACCCAGTACTTC.

This clone was observed once. The chain links TRBV27 to TRBJ2-3; TRBD2 matches 9 bases. CDR1 is MNHEY, CDR2 SMNVEV, per germline (reference sequence). The V segment lost 4 bases and the J segment 2 bases; nucleotides outside the gene matches: 4. The CDR3 consists of 15 residues. The CDR3 region is CASSSAGGVTDTQYF. The CDR3 DNA sequence: TGTGCCAGCAGTTCTGCGGGAGGGGTCACAGATACGCAGTATTTT.

The rearrangement uses TRBV13 and TRBJ2-6; 14 positions agree with TRBD2. Trimming cost V 5 bases and J 4 bases; bases outside gene matches: 10. Germline CDR1 reads PRHDT; CDR2 reads FYEKMQ (reference sequence). This CDR3 has 19 residues. The CDR3 protein is CASSRRGLAGAYGANVLTF. CDR3 DNA sequence: TGTGCCAGCAGCCGGAGGGGACTAGCGGGAGCGTACGGGGCCAACGTCCTGACTTTC.

The chain uses TRBV4-1 and TRBJ2-1, with 7 bases aligning to TRBD2. Germline CDR1 and CDR2: MGHRA and YSYEKL. The ends lost 4 bases at V and 8 bases at J; junction bases unmatched: 14. The length of the CDR3 is 16 residues. CDR3 protein: CASSLAPRGRSYEQFF. The CDR3 DNA sequence: TGCGCCAGCAGCCTGGCCCCCCGCGGGAGAAGCTATGAGCAGTTCTTC.

This clone is judged medium-sized. The V and J genes are TRBV6-4 and TRBJ1-5; D unresolved. This CDR3 has 13 residues. The germline V gene has CDR1 MRHNA and CDR2 SNTAGT. Trimming took off 5 bases at V and 1 base at J, with 6 bases between the two ends. CDR3 residues: CASSPGSNQPQHF. The CDR3, as DNA: TGTGCCAGCAGTCCGGGGAGCAATCAGCCCCAGCATTTT.